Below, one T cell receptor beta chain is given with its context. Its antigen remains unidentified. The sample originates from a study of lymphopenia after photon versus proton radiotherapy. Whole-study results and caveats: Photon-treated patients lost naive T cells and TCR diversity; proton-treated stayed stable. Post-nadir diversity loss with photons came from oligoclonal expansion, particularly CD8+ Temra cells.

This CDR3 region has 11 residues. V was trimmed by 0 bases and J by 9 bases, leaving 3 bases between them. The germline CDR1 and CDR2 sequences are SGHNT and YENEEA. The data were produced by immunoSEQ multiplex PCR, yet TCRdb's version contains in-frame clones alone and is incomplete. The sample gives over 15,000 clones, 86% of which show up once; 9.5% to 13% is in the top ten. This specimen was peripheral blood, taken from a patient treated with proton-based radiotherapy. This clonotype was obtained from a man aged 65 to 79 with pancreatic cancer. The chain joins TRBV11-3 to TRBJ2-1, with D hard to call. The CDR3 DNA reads TGTGCCAGCAGCTTAGAAGTTGAGCAGTTCTTC. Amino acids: CASSLEVEQFF.